This T cell receptor (beta chain) was retrieved from a study of Graves' ophthalmopathy and Graves' hyperthyroidism. In the study overall: The authors collected peripheral blood at initial diagnosis, before any treatment.

The germline V gene has CDR1 SGHVS and CDR2 FQNEAQ. The CDR3 covers 15 residues. The ends were cut back, 4 bases at V and 4 bases at J, with 13 bases in the middle. This clonotype was detected ten times or more. The source of the PBMCs was less than 12 ml of fresh peripheral blood. Using RNA transcripts, the TCR beta CDR3 regions were amplified. Investigators did first-round RT-PCR with HTBI primers, then second-round multiplex PCR. TCRdb independently ran MiXCR on the multiplex PCR reads; one entry per CDR3 protein. The sample consists of about 500,000 distinct CDR3 sequences, around 14% of them appearing once.

This chain joins TRBV7-8 and TRBJ2-2, with a weak D call TRBD2 (6 bases). The TCR comes from a woman in her 30s with Graves' ophthalmopathy. Sequencing was done on a sample of blood. The DNA of the CDR3 is TGTGCCAGCAGCTCCCGGGGGTTTGGCACCGGGGAGCTGTTTTTT. Translating gives CASSSRGFGTGELFF.